The 18 T cell receptor beta chains given below trace back to one sample, sequenced in a study of T cells in Graves' hyperthyroidism and ophthalmopathy (dated by TCRdb to the late 2010s). The receptor library was made with multiplex PCR. The instrument was an Illumina HiSeq 2000. The TCR beta CDR3 regions were amplified from the RNA transcripts. A first-round RT-PCR of the TCR CDR3 used the HTBI primer set with the Qiagen OneStep RT-PCR kit. The public reads were run again by TCRdb, first through fastp at Q25 and then through MiXCR, and only productive beta chains were kept. Rows matching on CDR3 protein sequence are summarized as one entry with the most common DNA and genes. The sample table records under 450,000 distinct CDR3 sequences; approximately 15% of these occur just once. Of the sample, roughly 15% is held by the ten largest clones. The sequenced sample consisted of blood. Every receptor here comes from a woman aged 18 to 35 with Graves' hyperthyroidism.

Written as DNA, the CDR3 is TGTGCCAGCAGTTGGGGGGACAGGGTTAATGAAAAACTGTTTTTT. Translated, it gives CASSWGDRVNEKLFF. The rearrangement uses TRBV12-3 or TRBV12-4 and TRBJ1-4, with 9 bases identical to TRBD1. With V trimmed by 4 bases and J by 4 bases, 4 bases remained unmatched. This CDR3 region has 15 residues.

This clonotype was seen repeatedly, ten times or more. The chain employs TRBV5-1 and TRBJ2-1; D call uncertain. The CDR3 contains 12 residues. V was clipped by 4 bases and J by 7 bases, with 9 bases between them. Germline lookup yields CDR1 SGHRS and CDR2 YFSETQ. The CDR3 DNA sequence: TGCGCCAGCAGCCTACGATGGAATGAGCAGTTCTTC. Amino acids: CASSLRWNEQFF. The entire variable domain, with the rest obtained from reference TRBV5-1 and TRBJ2-1, is as follows: KAGVTQTPRYLIKTRGQQVTLSCSPISGHRSVSWYQQTPGQGLQFLFEYFSETQRNKGNFPGRFSGRQFSNSRSEMNVSTLELGDSALYLCASSLRWNEQFFGPGTRLTVL.

This clonotype was found many times. The chain joins TRBV27 to TRBJ1-1; D remains ambiguous. The V end was cut by 3 bases, the J end by 4 bases, with 9 bases between. The germline V gene has CDR1 MNHEY and CDR2 SMNVEV (reference sequence). CDR3 size: 13 residues. This CDR3 is CASSFGWGTEAFF. CDR3 sequence (DNA): TGTGCCAGCAGTTTCGGGTGGGGCACTGAAGCTTTCTTT.

This clonotype was picked up a small number of times. DNA of the CDR3: TGTGCCAGCAGATCCGGGACAGTGAGTCAGCCCCAGCATTTT. It encodes CASRSGTVSQPQHF. V gene TRBV12-3 or TRBV12-4 combines with J gene TRBJ1-5, with 7 nucleotides matching TRBD1. V was clipped by 6 bases and J by 6 bases; unmatched bases: 8. The CDR3 is 14 amino acids.

V usage is TRBV19 and J usage is TRBJ2-1, with 7 bases matching TRBD2. Germline V gene lookup returns CDR1 LNHDA and CDR2 SQIVND (reference sequence). V dropped 9 bases and J dropped 10; count of bases not matched to a gene: 6. This CDR3 contains 11 residues. The CDR3 DNA reads as TGTGCCAGCACTAAGGGAGGGGAGCAGTTCTTC. Translated, it gives CASTKGGEQFF.

This clonotype was detected a few times. The CDR3, as DNA: TGTGCCAGCAGCGTAGTGGGCTTATACAATGAGCAGTTCTTC. Its translation is CASSVVGLYNEQFF. This sequence joins TRBV9 and TRBJ2-1, with D unclear. This CDR3 has 14 residues. V lost 0 bases and J 4 bases, leaving 8 bases between the germline ends. Germline CDR1 SGDLS, CDR2 YYNGEE. Looking up the rest from reference TRBV9 and TRBJ2-1 gives the full variable domain: DSGVTQTPKHLITATGQRVTLRCSPRSGDLSVYWYQQSLDQGLQFLIQYYNGEERAKGNILERFSAQQFPDLHSELNLSSLELGDSALYFCASSVVGLYNEQFFGPGTRLTVL.

The sample holds many counts of this clonotype. The CDR3 here is CASSLISFRAEAEAFF. The CDR3, as DNA: TGTGCCAGCAGTTTAATCAGCTTCAGGGCTGAGGCTGAAGCTTTCTTT. This chain joins TRBV12-3 or TRBV12-4 and TRBJ1-1, with D maybe TRBD1 (5 bases). The CDR3 has 16 amino acids. Trimming took off 2 bases at V and 6 bases at J, with 19 bases between the two ends.

In the case of this clonotype: The junction shows a germline mismatch at one end, possibly a read error. The chain carries TRBV10-1 and TRBJ1-6, with no clear D. The CDR3 is 18 residues long. Germline V gene lookup returns CDR1 WNHNN and CDR2 SYGVQD (reference sequence). The CDR3 protein is CARSDPQWQTGYNSPLHF. DNA for the CDR3: TGCGCCAGAAGTGACCCACAGTGGCAGACGGGGTATAATTCACCCCTCCACTTT.

In this sample, this clonotype turned up many times. This chain uses TRBV5-1 with TRBJ2-7, with a tentative D call TRBD2 (6 bases). The CDR3 runs to 13 residues. Per the germline V gene, CDR1 is SGHRS and CDR2 is YFSETQ. Trimming took 0 bases from V and 5 from J, leaving 9 bases between them. CDR3 amino acids: CASSLDAGNEQYF. Written as DNA, the CDR3 is TGCGCCAGCAGCTTGGATGCGGGAAACGAGCAGTACTTC.

This clonotype was recorded at least ten times. The V and J genes are TRBV12-3 or TRBV12-4 and TRBJ2-3; TRBD2 aligns across 7 bases. Trimming removed 3 bases from V and 5 bases from J; junction bases left unmatched: 11. There are 16 residues in the CDR3. CDR3 sequence reads: CASSLGMREKVDTQYF. DNA of the CDR3: TGTGCCAGCAGTTTGGGCATGCGGGAGAAGGTAGATACGCAGTATTTT.

This clonotype was recorded a few times. This chain joins TRBV29-1 and TRBJ2-5; 8 bases are shared with TRBD1. The J segment lost 1 base and the V segment lost 7 bases, leaving 8 bases of the junction unmatched. From germline, CDR1 is SQVTM and CDR2 ANQGSEA. This CDR3 is 14 amino acids long. As DNA, the CDR3 is TGCAGCGGCCAGTCCGGGACAGGCCAAGAGACCCAGTACTTC. Its protein product is CSGQSGTGQETQYF.

This clonotype was observed many times. The rearrangement uses TRBV28 and TRBJ2-6, with 7 bases lining up with TRBD1. Germline values: CDR1 MDHEN, CDR2 SYDVKM. With V trimmed by 5 bases and J by 2 bases, 3 bases remained unmatched. This CDR3 region has 15 residues. The CDR3 is CASSHTGAGANVLTF. The CDR3 nucleotides read TGTGCCAGCAGTCACACAGGGGCTGGGGCCAACGTCCTGACTTTC.

This clonotype showed up many times. The rearrangement joins TRBV5-1 to TRBJ2-7; D might be TRBD1 (5 bases). V was cut by 5 bases and J by 0 bases, with 15 bases left in between. The CDR3 is 15 amino acids. Germline assignment: CDR1 SGHRS and CDR2 YFSETQ. The DNA for the CDR3 is TGCGCCAGCAGGAGATCCTCGGACAACTCCTACGAGCAGTACTTC. Protein product: CASRRSSDNSYEQYF.

This clonotype was seen many times. V and J are TRBV27 and TRBJ2-3; the D call may be TRBD1 or TRBD2 (5 bases each). Germline CDR1 is MNHEY and CDR2 is SMNVEV (reference sequence). Deletions cut 3 bases from V and 5 bases from J, with 9 bases between. CDR3 length: 13 amino acids. CDR3 protein: CASSFREKDTQYF. CDR3 coding DNA: TGTGCCAGCAGTTTCAGGGAGAAAGATACGCAGTATTTT.

The CDR3 DNA reads TGCAGTGCTTTAGCGGGGGGGTTTGATGAGCAGTTCTTC. The encoded protein is CSALAGGFDEQFF. The chain employs TRBV20-1 and TRBJ2-1, with TRBD2 identical over 11 bases. Germline V gives CDR1 DFQATT, CDR2 SNEGSKA (reference sequence). This CDR3 spans 13 amino acids. V was clipped by 5 bases and J by 8 bases; unmatched bases: 5.

Remarks on this clonotype: A clone one base away is much larger, so this may be a read error. Since no conserved phenylalanine or tryptophan closes the CDR3, a read error is the likely cause. The rearrangement links TRBV29-1 to TRBJ1-1; the D is unclear. Trimming removed 4 bases from V and 3 bases from J, with 6 bases in between. Looked up from germline, CDR1 is SQVTM and CDR2 is ANQGSEA. CDR3 length equals 11 residues. The DNA for the CDR3 is TGCAGCGTTGCTGGGTACACTGAAGCTTTCCTT. It is translated as CSVAGYTEAFL.

CDR3 coding DNA: TGTGCCAGCAGCCAAAACAGGGGATCCTATGGCTACACCTTC. Translated, it gives CASSQNRGSYGYTF. The chain has TRBV5-6 and TRBJ1-2; 7 bases agree with TRBD1. The CDR3 is 14 residues long. Germline V gene data show CDR1 as SGHDT and CDR2 as YYEEEE. The J segment lost 4 bases and the V segment lost 4 bases, leaving 7 bases of the junction unmatched.

This clonotype was picked up a small number of times. This rearrangement joins TRBV9 to TRBJ1-2; D remains unclear. CDR3 length equals 14 residues. V lost 0 bases and J lost 7, with 13 bases in between. Germline CDR1 SGDLS, CDR2 YYNGEE. The CDR3 DNA reads TGTGCCAGCAGCGTAGCCCAAGGAGTTGGTGGCTACACCTTC. Translated: CASSVAQGVGGYTF.